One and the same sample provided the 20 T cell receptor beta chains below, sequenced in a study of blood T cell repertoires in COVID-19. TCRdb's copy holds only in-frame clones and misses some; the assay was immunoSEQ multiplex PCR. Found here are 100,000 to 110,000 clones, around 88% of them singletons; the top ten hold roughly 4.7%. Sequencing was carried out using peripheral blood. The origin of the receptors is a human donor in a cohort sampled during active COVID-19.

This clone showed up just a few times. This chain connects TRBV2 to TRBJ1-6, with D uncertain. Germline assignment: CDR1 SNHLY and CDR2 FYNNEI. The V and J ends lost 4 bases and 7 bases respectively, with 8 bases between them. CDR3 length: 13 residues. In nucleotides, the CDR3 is TGTGCCAGCAGTGTTCAGTTGAATTCACCCCTCCACTTT. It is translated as CASSVQLNSPLHF.

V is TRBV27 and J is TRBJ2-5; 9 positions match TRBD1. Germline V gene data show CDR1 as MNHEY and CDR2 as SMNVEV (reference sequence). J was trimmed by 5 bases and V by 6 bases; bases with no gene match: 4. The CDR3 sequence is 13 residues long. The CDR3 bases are TGTGCCAGCAGGGGACAGGGAAGGGAGACCCAGTACTTC. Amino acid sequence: CASRGQGRETQYF.

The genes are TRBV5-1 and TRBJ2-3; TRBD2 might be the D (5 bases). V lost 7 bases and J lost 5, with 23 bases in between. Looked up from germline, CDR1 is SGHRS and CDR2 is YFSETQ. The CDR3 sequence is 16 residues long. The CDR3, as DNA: TGCGCCAGCCCTCGGGCAGTGGGAGAAGCTGAAGATACGCAGTATTTT. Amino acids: CASPRAVGEAEDTQYF.

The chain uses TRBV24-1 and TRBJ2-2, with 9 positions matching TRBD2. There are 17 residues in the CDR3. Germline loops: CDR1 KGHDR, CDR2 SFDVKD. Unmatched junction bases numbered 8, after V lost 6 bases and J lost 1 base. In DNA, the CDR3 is TGTGCCACCAGTTCGCGGTTAGCGGGAGAGAACACCGGGGAGCTGTTTTTT. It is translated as CATSSRLAGENTGELFF.

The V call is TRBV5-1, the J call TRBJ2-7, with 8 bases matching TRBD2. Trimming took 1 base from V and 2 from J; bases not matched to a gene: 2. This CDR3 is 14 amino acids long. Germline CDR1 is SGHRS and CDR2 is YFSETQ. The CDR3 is CASSLLGRAYEQYF. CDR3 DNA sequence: TGCGCCAGCAGCTTGCTCGGGAGGGCCTACGAGCAGTACTTC.

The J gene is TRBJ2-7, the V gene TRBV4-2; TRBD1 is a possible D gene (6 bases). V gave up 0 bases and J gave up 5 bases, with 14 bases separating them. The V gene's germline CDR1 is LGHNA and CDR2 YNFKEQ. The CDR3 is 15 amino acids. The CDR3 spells CASSQERRGFDEQYF. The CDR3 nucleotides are TGTGCCAGCAGCCAAGAGCGCAGGGGTTTCGACGAGCAGTACTTC.

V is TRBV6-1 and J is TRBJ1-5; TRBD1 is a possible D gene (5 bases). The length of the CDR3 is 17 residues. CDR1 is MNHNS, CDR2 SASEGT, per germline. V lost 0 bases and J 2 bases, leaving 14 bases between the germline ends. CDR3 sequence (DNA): TGTGCCAGCAGTGAAGCCCGGAGGGGCGTAGGCAATCAGCCCCAGCATTTT. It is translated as CASSEARRGVGNQPQHF.

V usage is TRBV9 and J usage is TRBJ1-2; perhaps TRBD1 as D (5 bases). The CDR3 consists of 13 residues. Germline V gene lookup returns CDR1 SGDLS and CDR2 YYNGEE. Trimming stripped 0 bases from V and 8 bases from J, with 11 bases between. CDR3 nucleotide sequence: TGTGCCAGCAGCGTAGACAGGTCCCGGGGCTACACCTTC. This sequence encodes CASSVDRSRGYTF. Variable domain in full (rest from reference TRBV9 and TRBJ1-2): DSGVTQTPKHLITATGQRVTLRCSPRSGDLSVYWYQQSLDQGLQFLIQYYNGEERAKGNILERFSAQQFPDLHSELNLSSLELGDSALYFCASSVDRSRGYTFGSGTRLTVV.

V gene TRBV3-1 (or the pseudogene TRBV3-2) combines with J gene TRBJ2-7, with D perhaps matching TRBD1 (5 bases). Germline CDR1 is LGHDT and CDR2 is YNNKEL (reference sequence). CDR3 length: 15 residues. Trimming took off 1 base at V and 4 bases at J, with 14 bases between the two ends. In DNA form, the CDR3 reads TGTGCCAGCAGCCAAGGGGGCAAGAGTCTGTACGAGCAGTACTTC. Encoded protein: CASSQGGKSLYEQYF.

This CDR3 reads CASSDRDNYEQYF. The DNA of the CDR3 is TGTGCCAGCAGTGACCGGGACAACTACGAGCAGTACTTC. The chain links TRBV6-1 to TRBJ2-7; possible D gene TRBD1, 6 bases. The length of the CDR3 is 13 residues. Germline V gene data show CDR1 as MNHNS and CDR2 as SASEGT. Deletions cut 3 bases from V and 3 bases from J, with 9 bases between.

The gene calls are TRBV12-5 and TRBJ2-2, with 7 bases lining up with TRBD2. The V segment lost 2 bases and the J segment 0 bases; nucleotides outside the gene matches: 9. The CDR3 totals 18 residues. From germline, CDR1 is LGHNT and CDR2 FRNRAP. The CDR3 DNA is TGTGCTAGTGGTTTGATTTCTAGCGGCGGGGCGAACACCGGGGAGCTGTTTTTT. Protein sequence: CASGLISSGGANTGELFF.

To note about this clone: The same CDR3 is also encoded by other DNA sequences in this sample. The CDR3 nucleotides read TGTGCCAGCAGTTTATTGGCGGGGAGCACAGATACGCAGTATTTT. Its translation: CASSLLAGSTDTQYF. The genes are TRBV27 and TRBJ2-3; D possibly corresponds to TRBD2 (6 bases). Trimming removed 1 base from V and 0 bases from J, with 8 bases in between. This CDR3 contains 15 residues. Germline loops: CDR1 MNHEY, CDR2 SMNVEV (reference sequence).

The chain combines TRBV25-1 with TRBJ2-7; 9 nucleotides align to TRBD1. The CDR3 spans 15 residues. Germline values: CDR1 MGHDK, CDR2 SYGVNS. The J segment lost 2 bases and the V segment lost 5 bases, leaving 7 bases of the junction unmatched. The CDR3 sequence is CASSTGTGNPYEQYF. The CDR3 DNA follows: TGTGCCAGCAGTACAGGGACAGGGAACCCCTACGAGCAGTACTTC.

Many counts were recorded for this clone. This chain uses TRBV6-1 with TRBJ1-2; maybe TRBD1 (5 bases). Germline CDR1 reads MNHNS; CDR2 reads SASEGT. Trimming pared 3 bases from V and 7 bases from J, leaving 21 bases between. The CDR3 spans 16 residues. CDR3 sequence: CASSDQQTGTEGGYTF. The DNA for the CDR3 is TGTGCCAGCAGTGACCAGCAAACCGGGACGGAGGGTGGCTACACCTTC.

The CDR3: CASSSWTGPSSGNTIYF. DNA of the CDR3: TGTGCCAGCAGCTCCTGGACAGGGCCGAGCTCTGGAAACACCATATATTTT. The J gene is TRBJ1-3, the V gene TRBV11-2; TRBD1 matches at 8 bases. CDR1 is SGHAT and CDR2 is FQNNGV in the germline V gene. The CDR3 sequence is 17 residues long. Trimming removed 4 bases from V and 0 bases from J; junction bases left unmatched: 8.

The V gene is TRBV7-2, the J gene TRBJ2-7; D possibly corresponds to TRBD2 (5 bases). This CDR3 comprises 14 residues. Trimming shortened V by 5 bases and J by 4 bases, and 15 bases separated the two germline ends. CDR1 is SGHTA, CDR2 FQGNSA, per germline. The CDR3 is CASSRGLASYEQYF. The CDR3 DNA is TGTGCCAGCAGCCGTGGCCTAGCTTCATACGAGCAGTACTTC.

The CDR3: CASSHGTGNNQPQHF. CDR3 coding DNA: TGTGCCAGCAGCCACGGGACAGGTAACAATCAGCCCCAGCATTTT. This chain uses TRBV7-2 with TRBJ1-5, with 8 bases that match TRBD1. The length of the CDR3 is 15 residues. V lost 5 bases and J lost 3; bases outside the gene matches: 6. Per germline, CDR1 SGHTA and CDR2 FQGNSA. Based on the CDR3 plus reference TRBV7-2 and TRBJ1-5, the full variable domain is GAGVSQSPSNKVTEKGKDVELRCDPISGHTALYWYRQSLGQGLEFLIYFQGNSAPDKSGLPSDRFSAERTGGSVSTLTIQRTQQEDSAVYLCASSHGTGNNQPQHFGDGTRLSIL.

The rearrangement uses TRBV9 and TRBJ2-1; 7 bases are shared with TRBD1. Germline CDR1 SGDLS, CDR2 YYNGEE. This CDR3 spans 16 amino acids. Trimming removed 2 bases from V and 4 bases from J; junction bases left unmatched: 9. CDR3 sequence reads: CASSVRQGLIYNEQFF. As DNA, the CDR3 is TGTGCCAGCAGCGTCAGACAGGGTTTGATATACAATGAGCAGTTCTTC.

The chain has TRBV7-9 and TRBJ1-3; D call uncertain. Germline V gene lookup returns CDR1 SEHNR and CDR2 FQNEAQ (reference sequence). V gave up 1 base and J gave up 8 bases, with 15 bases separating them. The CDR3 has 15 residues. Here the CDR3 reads CASSLVAGARDTIYF. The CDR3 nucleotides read TGTGCCAGCAGCTTAGTGGCCGGAGCGAGGGACACCATATATTTT.

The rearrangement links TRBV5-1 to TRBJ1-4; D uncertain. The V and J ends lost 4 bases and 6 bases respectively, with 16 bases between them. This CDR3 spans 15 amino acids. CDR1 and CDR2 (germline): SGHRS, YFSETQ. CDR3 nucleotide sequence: TGCGCCAGCAGCGGCCGGGGATTTCGGGATGAAAAACTGTTTTTT. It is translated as CASSGRGFRDEKLFF.